The TCR beta chain under discussion was sequenced for a study of Tregs in tolerant kidney transplant recipients. Per germline, CDR1 MNHEY and CDR2 SVGAGI. V lost 3 bases and J lost 6; bases outside the gene matches: 8. CDR3 length: 15 residues. The nonmyeloablative bone marrow transplants came from related graft donors, with transient mixed chimerism. The repertoire was sequenced with immunoSEQ multiplex PCR; TCRdb's copy has only in-frame clones and lacks some. The sample holds around 50,000 clones, 90% to 95% seen once. The chain links TRBV6-5 to TRBJ2-3; 8 positions agree with TRBD2. Sequenced here: CD8+ T cells from blood (PBMCs), sampled 24 months after the transplant. The clonotype was recovered from a human patient who received a combined kidney and bone marrow transplant. The graft donor may be the source of some T cells. As DNA, the CDR3 is TGTGCCAGCAGTTATTTTGCGGGAGGTTCGGATACGCAGTATTTT. As protein: CASSYFAGGSDTQYF.